This T cell receptor (beta chain) was sequenced during a study of patients and donors after allogeneic stem cell transplantation. This clonotype was recorded a few times. TCRdb re-derived calls from the RT-PCR reads in MiXCR, one entry per CDR3 protein. The sample has 160,000 or so distinct CDR3 sequences; more than 20% are singletons. The sequenced sample consisted of blood, either unsorted or a sorted T cell fraction (not recorded which). The sequence derives from a human donor who was either an allogeneic HSCT recipient or a stem cell or donor lymphocyte infusion donor (not recorded which). It is not recorded whose cells these are; they may come from a transplant donor.

CDR3 coding DNA: TGTGCCAGCAGCCAAGATTGGACCTCCCTCCACTTT. It specifies CASSQDWTSLHF. The chain uses TRBV14 and TRBJ1-6; D remains unclear. Trimming took 0 bases from V and 14 from J, leaving 8 bases between them. The germline gives CDR1 SGHDN, CDR2 FVKESK. This CDR3 region has 12 residues.